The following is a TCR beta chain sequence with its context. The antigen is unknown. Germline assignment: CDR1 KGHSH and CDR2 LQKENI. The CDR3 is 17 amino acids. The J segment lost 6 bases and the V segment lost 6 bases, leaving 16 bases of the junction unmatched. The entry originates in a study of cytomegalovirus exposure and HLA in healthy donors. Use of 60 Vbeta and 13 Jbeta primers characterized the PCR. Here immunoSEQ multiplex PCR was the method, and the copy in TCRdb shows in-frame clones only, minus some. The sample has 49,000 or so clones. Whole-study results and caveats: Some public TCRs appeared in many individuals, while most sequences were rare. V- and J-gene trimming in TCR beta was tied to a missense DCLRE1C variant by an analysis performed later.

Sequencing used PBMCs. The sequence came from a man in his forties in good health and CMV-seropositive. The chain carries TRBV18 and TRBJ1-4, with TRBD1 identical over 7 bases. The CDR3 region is CASSRSSSGTADEKLFF. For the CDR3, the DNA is TGTGCCAGCTCCCGATCCAGTTCCGGGACAGCAGATGAAAAACTGTTTTTT.